The subject of this entry is one T cell receptor beta chain. The data were taken from a study of CD8 T cells in ankylosing spondylitis. MiXCR, run by TCRdb on the 5' RACE reads, gives a single entry per CDR3 protein. The repertoire holds some 290,000 distinct CDR3 sequences, with roughly 20% as singletons. The CDR3 totals 13 residues. The V gene's germline CDR1 is DFQATT and CDR2 SNEGSKA (reference sequence). After removal of 4 bases from V and 7 bases from J, the junction contained 7 bases not matched to a gene. The material sequenced was blood, either unsorted or a sorted T cell fraction (not recorded which). The chain couples TRBV20-1 to TRBJ1-5, with 7 bases aligning to TRBD1. The source is a male donor with ankylosing spondylitis or in good health (not recorded which). CDR3 protein: CSATTGEYQPQHF. The CDR3 bases are TGCAGTGCTACCACAGGGGAATACCAGCCCCAGCATTTT.